These 23 T cell receptor beta chains came from one sample sequenced in a study of cytomegalovirus exposure and HLA in healthy donors. The PCR contained 60 Vbeta and 13 Jbeta primers. Clones were sequenced by immunoSEQ multiplex PCR, and TCRdb holds only the in-frame ones, with some missing. The sample includes 90,000 to 150,000 clones, over 60% of them seen just once. Sequenced: PBMCs. All receptors come from a woman in her thirties in good health and CMV-seropositive.

The chain employs TRBV2 and TRBJ1-5; 8 bases map to TRBD1. The ends lost 4 bases at V and 3 bases at J; junction bases unmatched: 5. The germline V gene encodes CDR1 SNHLY and CDR2 FYNNEI. This CDR3 contains 15 residues. CDR3 nucleotides: TGTGCCAGCAGTGGACAGGGGATACTCAATCAGCCCCAGCATTTT. It translates to CASSGQGILNQPQHF.

The chain links TRBV10-3 to TRBJ1-2; 12 nucleotides line up with TRBD1. The junction had 14 bases not matched to a gene; V was cut back by 4 bases and J by 5 bases. The germline V gene encodes CDR1 ENHRY and CDR2 SYGVKD. CDR3 size: 18 residues. For the CDR3, the DNA is TGTGCCATCAGTGTTGGGACAGGGGGCGCAGGAGCAAGTTATGGCTACACCTTC. It encodes CAISVGTGGAGASYGYTF.

This chain uses TRBV4-1 with TRBJ2-2; TRBD1 matches at 7 bases. Per germline, CDR1 MGHRA and CDR2 YSYEKL. The CDR3 has 17 residues. Unmatched junction bases numbered 9, after V lost 5 bases and J lost 0 bases. In DNA form, the CDR3 reads TGCGCCAGCAGCTTCCCTCCCGACAGGGCGAACACCGGGGAGCTGTTTTTT. It yields the protein CASSFPPDRANTGELFF.

This rearrangement joins TRBV7-6 to TRBJ1-1; D is undetermined. The germline V gene has CDR1 SGHVS and CDR2 FNYEAQ. The CDR3 runs to 14 residues. Between the trimmed V and J ends, which lost 4 bases and 3 bases, there was a span of 12 bases. The CDR3 DNA reads TGTGCCAGCAGCTCGGGTCCCCTGGACACTGAAGCTTTCTTT. It codes for CASSSGPLDTEAFF.

The rearrangement joins TRBV10-3 to TRBJ1-6, with 8 bases identical to TRBD1. The V gene end was trimmed by 6 bases and the J gene end by 5 bases; junction bases not matched to a gene: 12. Germline CDR1 reads ENHRY; CDR2 reads SYGVKD. This CDR3 comprises 17 residues. The CDR3 DNA is TGTGCCATCAGCCGGGCAGGGGGCGCATTGGATAATTCACCCCTCCACTTT. Translation: CAISRAGGALDNSPLHF.

As regards this clone: The junction differs from germline at one of its ends, possibly a read error. J is TRBJ2-1 and V is TRBV7-9, with 10 bases matching TRBD2. The length of the CDR3 is 16 residues. CDR1 is SEHNR and CDR2 is FQNEAQ in the germline V gene (reference sequence). DNA for the CDR3: TGTTCCAGCAGCTTATCCCTAGCGGGGGCCTACAATGAGCAGTTCTTC. Its translation: CSSSLSLAGAYNEQFF.

The chain carries TRBV6-5 and TRBJ1-5; 8 bases align to TRBD1. The CDR3 covers 15 residues. Germline lookup yields CDR1 MNHEY and CDR2 SVGAGI. V gave up 5 bases and J gave up 5 bases; unmatched junction bases: 8. CDR3 sequence (DNA): TGTGCCAGCAGTCCGCGACAGGGGACCTATCAGCCCCAGCATTTT. As protein: CASSPRQGTYQPQHF.

V gene TRBV15 combines with J gene TRBJ2-5, with D perhaps matching TRBD1 (6 bases). The germline CDR1 and CDR2 sequences are LNHNV and YYDKDF (reference sequence). CDR3 length equals 15 residues. Trimming shortened V by 1 base and J by 5 bases, and 14 bases separated the two germline ends. The CDR3 nucleotides read TGTGCCACCAGCAGAGCTACAGGGAAGGGTGAGACCCAGTACTTC. This encodes CATSRATGKGETQYF.

The table lists this clone with a few counts. The chain recombines TRBV4-1 with TRBJ1-1; D not certain. Trimming left V 3 bases short and J 4 bases short, with 9 bases between. The CDR3 is made up of 13 amino acids. CDR1 MGHRA and CDR2 YSYEKL come from the germline V gene. The CDR3 sequence: CASSHQWSTEAFF. The CDR3 DNA sequence: TGCGCCAGCAGCCATCAGTGGAGCACTGAAGCTTTCTTT.

J is TRBJ2-1 and V is TRBV5-5; 11 positions agree with TRBD1. Germline V CDR1 and CDR2: SGHKS, YYEKEE (reference sequence). Unmatched junction bases numbered 13, after V lost 2 bases and J lost 12 bases. This CDR3 has 16 amino acids. The CDR3 sequence: CASSLTGTGGSWGQFF. In DNA form, the CDR3 reads TGTGCCAGCAGCTTAACCGGGACAGGGGGGTCCTGGGGGCAGTTCTTC.

CDR3 sequence (DNA): TGTGCCAGCAGCCTAGGGGGGGACTCCTACGAGCAGTACTTC. Its translation is CASSLGGDSYEQYF. The V call is TRBV27, the J call TRBJ2-7, with D maybe TRBD2 (7 bases). The V end lost 6 bases, the J end lost 0 bases, and 12 bases lay between the germline ends. This CDR3 contains 14 residues. Germline-derived CDR1 and CDR2 are MNHEY and SMNVEV (reference sequence).

The V call is TRBV5-1, the J call TRBJ2-3; 11 nucleotides agree with TRBD2. Germline CDR1 SGHRS, CDR2 YFSETQ. The CDR3 loop spans 17 amino acids. Unmatched junction bases numbered 7, after V lost 2 bases and J lost 2 bases. DNA for the CDR3: TGCGCCAGCAGCTTAAGAAGTAGCGGGGGGGTCACAGATACGCAGTATTTT. Translation: CASSLRSSGGVTDTQYF.

A word on this clone: Other DNA sequences in this specimen translate into the identical CDR3. J is TRBJ1-5 and V is TRBV15, with a weak D call TRBD1 (6 bases). The CDR3 length is 15 residues. The germline V gene encodes CDR1 LNHNV and CDR2 YYDKDF (reference sequence). V shed 6 bases and J shed 4 bases, with 16 bases lying between them. CDR3 DNA sequence: TGTGCCACCAGGTCAGGGGTGGCATCAAATCAGCCCCAGCATTTT. It yields the protein CATRSGVASNQPQHF. The whole variable domain, remainder taken from reference TRBV15 and TRBJ1-5, is DAMVIQNPRYQVTQFGKPVTLSCSQTLNHNVMYWYQQKSSQAPKLLFHYYDKDFNNEADTPDNFQSRRPNTSFCFLDIRSPGLGDTAMYLCATRSGVASNQPQHFGDGTRLSIL.

This clone showed up just a few times. The V and J genes are TRBV5-1 and TRBJ1-1; 7 nucleotides agree with TRBD1. V lost 4 bases, J lost 7 bases, and 10 bases stayed unmatched. This CDR3 comprises 14 residues. Germline V gene sequence: CDR1 SGHRS, CDR2 YFSETQ. In DNA form, the CDR3 reads TGCGCCAGCAGCCCTTCGACAGGGCTTAATGAAGCTTTCTTT. Residues: CASSPSTGLNEAFF.

The chain couples TRBV6-5 to TRBJ2-1, with 7 positions matching TRBD2. The CDR3 extends over 14 amino acids. Trimming took 5 bases from V and 7 from J; bases not matched to a gene: 8. From germline, CDR1 is MNHEY and CDR2 SVGAGI. CDR3: CASSPLLAVNEQFF. For the CDR3, the DNA is TGTGCCAGCAGTCCCCTGCTAGCGGTTAATGAGCAGTTCTTC.

This chain uses TRBV2 with TRBJ1-6; 9 bases align to TRBD1. Trimming took 8 bases from V and 7 from J; bases not matched to a gene: 6. The CDR3 has 14 amino acids. Germline V gene sequence: CDR1 SNHLY, CDR2 FYNNEI. The CDR3 bases are TGTGCCAGCTGTGTTGGGACAGGGAATTCACCCCTCCACTTT. Protein: CASCVGTGNSPLHF. The full variable domain, rest sourced from reference TRBV2 and TRBJ1-6, is EPEVTQTPSHQVTQMGQEVILRCVPISNHLYFYWYRQILGQKVEFLVSFYNNEISEKSEIFDDQFSVERPDGSNFTLKIRSTKLEDSAMYFCASCVGTGNSPLHFGNGTRLTVT.

CDR3 nucleotides: TGTGCTACATCCAGGGCAGGGGCCACCGGGGAGCTGTTTTTT. The encoded protein is CATSRAGATGELFF. The chain recombines TRBV30 with TRBJ2-2, with D perhaps matching TRBD1 (6 bases). The CDR3 consists of 14 residues. Germline V gene sequence: CDR1 GTSNPN, CDR2 SVGIG (reference sequence).

The gene calls are TRBV29-1 and TRBJ2-1; a weak D match, TRBD1 (5 bases). Germline CDR1 SQVTM, CDR2 ANQGSEA. There are 11 residues in the CDR3. Between the trimmed V and J ends, which lost 4 bases and 7 bases, there was a span of 8 bases. The chain's CDR3 is CSVGKGNEQFF. In DNA form, the CDR3 reads TGCAGCGTTGGTAAGGGGAATGAGCAGTTCTTC.

The DNA of the CDR3 is TGTGCCAGCAGCTTGAGCGGGGAAGAGACCCAGTACTTC. The encoded protein is CASSLSGEETQYF. The chain links TRBV5-4 to TRBJ2-5; TRBD2 matches at 7 bases. Germline CDR1 reads SGHNT; CDR2 reads YYREEE (reference sequence). After removal of 1 base from V and 3 bases from J, the junction contained 0 bases not matched to a gene. The CDR3 covers 13 residues. Supplemented by reference TRBV5-4 and TRBJ2-5, the full variable domain reads ETGVTQSPTHLIKTRGQQVTLRCSSQSGHNTVSWYQQALGQGPQFIFQYYREEENGRGNFPPRFSGLQFPNYSSELNVNALELDDSALYLCASSLSGEETQYFGPGTRLLVL.

The chain joins TRBV2 to TRBJ1-1; no firm D call. V lost 4 bases and J lost 2, with 8 bases in between. Germline loops: CDR1 SNHLY, CDR2 FYNNEI. This CDR3 contains 13 residues. CDR3 amino acids: CASSATVNTEAFF. CDR3 DNA: TGTGCCAGCAGTGCTACTGTCAACACTGAAGCTTTCTTT.

This clone was picked up a small number of times. V and J are TRBV30 and TRBJ1-1; possibly TRBD1 for D (5 bases). Trimming pared 3 bases from V and 4 bases from J, leaving 12 bases between. The CDR3 sequence is 13 residues long. Germline V gene sequence: CDR1 GTSNPN, CDR2 SVGIG (reference sequence). The CDR3 sequence: CAWRAGLFTEAFF. The CDR3 nucleotides read TGTGCCTGGAGGGCAGGGTTATTCACTGAAGCTTTCTTT. Combining the CDR3 with reference TRBV30 and TRBJ1-1 gives the whole variable domain SQTIHQWPATLVQPVGSPLSLECTVEGTSNPNLYWYRQAAGRGLQLLFYSVGIGQISSEVPQNLSASRPQDRQFILSSKKLLLSDSGFYLCAWRAGLFTEAFFGQGTRLTVV.

The chain uses TRBV9 and TRBJ1-6; TRBD1 matches at 8 bases. This CDR3 comprises 16 residues. The germline gives CDR1 SGDLS, CDR2 YYNGEE. Germline trimming cut 3 bases from V and 2 bases from J; bases unmatched to any gene: 4. DNA for the CDR3: TGTGCCAGCAGCGAGACAGGGGATCCCTATAATTCACCCCTCCACTTT. Protein: CASSETGDPYNSPLHF.

The J gene is TRBJ2-7, the V gene TRBV6-1, with 11 nucleotides matching TRBD1. The CDR3 is 13 amino acids. The ends lost 7 bases at V and 3 bases at J; junction bases unmatched: 2. CDR1 is MNHNS and CDR2 is SASEGT in the germline V gene. This chain's CDR3 is CASTGTGGYEQYF. The CDR3 nucleotides are TGTGCCAGCACCGGGACAGGGGGCTACGAGCAGTACTTC.